This TCR beta chain originates from a study of blood T cell repertoires in COVID-19. Across the whole study: Material from acute and convalescent COVID-19 was sourced from the United States, Italy and Spain. PBMCs, B-cell-depleted T cells, or T cells were the source of the cDNA or gDNA that made up the material.

In the original analysis: Researchers report that nucleated cell counts were estimated from reference gene primer amplification. Profiling relied on immunoSEQ multiplex PCR, and the TCRdb table lists in-frame clones only, not all of them. Clonal size and the V and J genes are those of that table, whereas D and trimming came from the DNA. The sample has fewer than 110,000 clones; over 80% are singletons. This CDR3 is built from 13 residues. The V segment lost 5 bases and the J segment 4 bases; nucleotides outside the gene matches: 2. Germline CDR1 LNHDA, CDR2 SQIVND (reference sequence). The rearrangement joins TRBV19 to TRBJ2-1, with 7 bases lining up with TRBD1. The TCR was taken from a woman under 40 with acute or convalescent COVID-19. Sequencing was carried out using peripheral blood. CDR3 nucleotide sequence: TGTGCCAGTAGTCAGGGACAGTACAATGAGCAGTTCTTC. Residues: CASSQGQYNEQFF.